This T cell receptor beta chain was captured by sequencing in a study of blood T cell repertoires in COVID-19. This CDR3 region has 15 residues. V shed 6 bases and J 0 bases; nucleotides not matched to a gene: 5. Germline V CDR1 and CDR2: SQVTM, ANQGSEA. The assay was immunoSEQ multiplex PCR, and TCRdb's table has in-frame clones only and misses some. The sample shows 200,000 or so clones, over 60% of them seen only once. The clonotype comes from a woman aged 65 to 85 with acute or convalescent COVID-19. Sequences were obtained from peripheral blood. This chain links TRBV29-1 with TRBJ2-1, with 10 bases matching TRBD2. This chain's CDR3 is CSVLGLADSYNEQFF. The CDR3 DNA sequence: TGCAGCGTCCTCGGACTAGCGGACTCCTACAATGAGCAGTTCTTC.